The table lists the clone carrying this T cell receptor (beta chain) with many counts. This entry comes from a study of T cells in Graves' hyperthyroidism and ophthalmopathy. The V end was cut by 3 bases, the J end by 3 bases, with 9 bases between. CDR3 length: 14 amino acids. Newly diagnosed hyperthyroidism patients aged 18 to 65 years had disease lasting under 2 months. RNA transcripts were the template for amplifying TCR beta CDR3 regions. In the first-round RT-PCR of the TCR CDR3, the HTBI primer set was used. MiXCR was run by TCRdb on the multiplex PCR reads, yielding one entry per CDR3 protein. The data contain about 420,000 distinct CDR3 sequences, approximately 14% of them singletons.

Sequenced input: blood. This TCR was recovered from a woman aged 18 to 35 with Graves' hyperthyroidism. J is TRBJ1-5 and V is TRBV12-3 or TRBV12-4; TRBD1 might be the D (6 bases). CDR3 sequence reads: CASSFTGNNQPQHF. CDR3 coding DNA: TGTGCCAGCAGTTTCACAGGGAACAATCAGCCCCAGCATTTT.